These 19 T cell receptor beta chains share one sample of origin, sequenced in a study of blood T cell repertoires in COVID-19. Sequenced by immunoSEQ multiplex PCR; TCRdb stores in-frame clones only, minus some. The repertoire holds roughly 20,000 clones, with roughly 78% as singletons. Sequencing was performed on peripheral blood. Every receptor here comes from a man aged 80 or over with acute or convalescent COVID-19.

V gene TRBV4-1 combines with J gene TRBJ2-6, with 9 bases identical to TRBD1. The CDR3 loop spans 19 amino acids. The junction had 7 bases not matched to a gene; V was cut back by 1 base and J by 0 bases. The germline V gene encodes CDR1 MGHRA and CDR2 YSYEKL. In DNA, the CDR3 is TGCGCCAGCAGCCAAGCGCCGGGACAGGGTGGCTCTGGGGCCAACGTCCTGACTTTC. This encodes CASSQAPGQGGSGANVLTF.

V is TRBV9 and J is TRBJ1-1, with TRBD1 matching 11 bases. Losses at the gene ends were 0 bases for V and 5 bases for J; bases not matched to a gene: 9. The CDR3 is made up of 17 amino acids. Germline-derived CDR1 and CDR2 are SGDLS and YYNGEE. The CDR3 protein is CASSVDWTGGRGTEAFF. The CDR3 nucleotides are TGTGCCAGCAGCGTAGATTGGACAGGGGGCAGAGGGACTGAAGCTTTCTTT.

This sequence joins TRBV5-1 and TRBJ2-2, with TRBD2 matching over 11 bases. The CDR3 runs 17 residues. V trimming: 6 bases; J trimming: 4 bases; junction bases outside the gene matches: 11. CDR1 is SGHRS, CDR2 YFSETQ, per germline. The CDR3 here is CASTISGRARGTGELFF. The CDR3 DNA reads TGCGCCAGCACAATTAGCGGGAGGGCCCGCGGCACCGGGGAGCTGTTTTTT.

The J gene is TRBJ1-5, the V gene TRBV5-1; 8 nucleotides agree with TRBD1. V lost 4 bases and J lost 6; bases outside the gene matches: 9. The CDR3 contains 15 residues. The germline V gene has CDR1 SGHRS and CDR2 YFSETQ. The CDR3 spells CASSGYRGVRQPQHF. The CDR3 bases are TGCGCCAGCAGCGGCTACAGGGGGGTACGTCAGCCCCAGCATTTT.

V and J are TRBV6-1 and TRBJ2-7; the match to TRBD2 covers 13 bases. This CDR3 comprises 18 residues. The ends lost 1 base at V and 1 base at J; junction bases unmatched: 7. In germline, CDR1 is MNHNS, CDR2 SASEGT. CDR3 nucleotides: TGTGCCAGCAGTGAAGGACTAGCGGGAGGTATACGATCCTACGAGCAGTACTTC. Its translation: CASSEGLAGGIRSYEQYF.

The chain combines TRBV19 with TRBJ2-7; 7 bases fit TRBD2. J was trimmed by 1 base and V by 3 bases; bases with no gene match: 9. The CDR3 loop spans 16 amino acids. Looked up from germline, CDR1 is LNHDA and CDR2 is SQIVND (reference sequence). As DNA, the CDR3 is TGTGCCAGTAGTATTACTAGCGCAACGGTTTCCTACGAGCAGTACGTC. Encoded protein: CASSITSATVSYEQYV.

This clone has only one observation. CDR3 nucleotide sequence: TGTGCCAGCAGGACTCATGCAGGGGGCGCGGGAAACACCATATATTTT. It translates to CASRTHAGGAGNTIYF. J is TRBJ1-3 and V is TRBV5-8; 8 nucleotides agree with TRBD1. CDR3 length equals 16 residues. Germline CDR1 SGHTS, CDR2 YDEGEE. Trimming took 5 bases from V and 4 from J; bases not matched to a gene: 11.

The V and J genes are TRBV19 and TRBJ1-1; 7 nucleotides match TRBD1. In germline, CDR1 is LNHDA, CDR2 SQIVND (reference sequence). The CDR3 is made up of 13 amino acids. V dropped 5 bases and J dropped 11; count of bases not matched to a gene: 11. The CDR3 coding sequence is TGTGCCAGTAGTCCAAGACAGGGCAGGTGGGCTTTCTTT. Its translation is CASSPRQGRWAFF.

A few counts support this clone. This sequence joins TRBV6-5 and TRBJ1-1; TRBD1 is a possible D gene (5 bases). V was pared by 5 bases and J by 1 base, with 8 bases between. The CDR3 contains 13 residues. Germline V CDR1 and CDR2: MNHEY, SVGAGI. The CDR3 DNA reads as TGTGCCAGCAGTCCTAGGGGGAACACTGAAGCTTTCTTT. It translates to CASSPRGNTEAFF.

V and J are TRBV10-1 and TRBJ2-5, with TRBD2 as a possible D gene (5 bases). Germline V lookup: CDR1 WNHNN, CDR2 SYGVQD (reference sequence). The CDR3 loop spans 12 amino acids. Trimming took 10 bases from V and 9 from J, leaving 18 bases between them. The CDR3 bases are TGCGCCACCGACCGAGGAAAGAGGGCCCAGTACTTC. Its translation: CATDRGKRAQYF.

This rearrangement joins TRBV7-3 to TRBJ2-1, with 8 bases fitting TRBD2. Germline trimming cut 4 bases from V and 2 bases from J; bases unmatched to any gene: 7. Germline lookup yields CDR1 SGHTA and CDR2 FQGTGA. The length of the CDR3 is 16 residues. The CDR3 coding sequence is TGTGCCAGCAGCTCCCAAGCGGGAGTGACCTACAATGAGCAGTTCTTC. Protein sequence: CASSSQAGVTYNEQFF.

This sequence joins TRBV30 and TRBJ1-6, with 7 bases aligning to TRBD1. The V segment lost 0 bases and the J segment 7 bases; nucleotides outside the gene matches: 3. The CDR3 spans 14 residues. Germline-derived CDR1 and CDR2 are GTSNPN and SVGIG (reference sequence). For the CDR3, the DNA is TGTGCCTGGAGTGTAGGGACAGAAAATTCACCCCTCCACTTT. The encoded protein is CAWSVGTENSPLHF.

The rearrangement uses TRBV2 and TRBJ2-1; tentatively, D is TRBD1 (5 bases). CDR1 and CDR2 from the germline V gene are SNHLY and FYNNEI. The V gene lost 3 bases and the J gene lost 5 bases, with 11 bases spanning the gap. This CDR3 contains 14 residues. CDR3 DNA: TGTGCCAGCAGTGAGGGGCCCCAAGACAATGAGCAGTTCTTC. It codes for CASSEGPQDNEQFF.

The V gene is TRBV2, the J gene TRBJ1-1; a weak D match, TRBD1 (6 bases). From germline, CDR1 is SNHLY and CDR2 FYNNEI. The CDR3 is 13 residues long. V gave up 4 bases and J gave up 4 bases, with 10 bases separating them. CDR3 amino acids: CASSAQGLTEAFF. The CDR3 bases are TGTGCCAGCAGTGCCCAGGGGCTCACTGAAGCTTTCTTT.

This chain connects TRBV14 to TRBJ1-1; D may be TRBD1 (5 bases). This CDR3 is built from 15 residues. Germline V gene sequence: CDR1 SGHDN, CDR2 FVKESK. Trimming shortened V by 0 bases and J by 6 bases, and 14 bases separated the two germline ends. CDR3 amino acids: CASSQEGVQDPEAFF. Here the CDR3 DNA reads TGTGCCAGCAGCCAAGAAGGGGTCCAGGACCCTGAAGCTTTCTTT.

This clone is medium-sized in the sample. For the CDR3, the DNA is TGTGCCAGTATTACATCGGGGGGGCAGAGCCAGCCCCAGCATTTT. This translates into CASITSGGQSQPQHF. The V call is TRBV19, the J call TRBJ1-5, with D tentatively TRBD1 (6 bases). Trimming shortened V by 7 bases and J by 7 bases, and 20 bases separated the two germline ends. The CDR3 length is 15 residues. CDR1 and CDR2 (germline): LNHDA, SQIVND (reference sequence).

The rearrangement uses TRBV6-5 and TRBJ1-3, with D perhaps matching TRBD1 (6 bases). Per the germline V gene, CDR1 is MNHEY and CDR2 is SVGAGI. This CDR3 contains 16 residues. Trimming took 0 bases from V and 2 from J, leaving 11 bases between them. Here the CDR3 reads CASSYSAGATGNTIYF. The CDR3 DNA reads TGTGCCAGCAGTTACTCGGCAGGGGCGACTGGAAACACCATATATTTT.

This clone appeared a single time. The gene calls are TRBV14 and TRBJ2-3, with D perhaps matching TRBD1 (6 bases). Per the germline V gene, CDR1 is SGHDN and CDR2 is FVKESK. This CDR3 has 15 residues. V was clipped by 4 bases and J by 7 bases, with 18 bases between them. This CDR3 reads CASSPKGDRRNTQYF. Written as DNA, the CDR3 is TGTGCCAGCAGCCCTAAGGGGGACCGCCGAAATACGCAGTATTTT.

CDR3 residues: CASSPSGGTGRGNIQYF. The CDR3 DNA reads as TGCGCCAGCAGCCCGTCGGGCGGGACAGGGAGAGGAAACATTCAGTACTTC. V and J are TRBV5-1 and TRBJ2-4; 9 nucleotides align to TRBD1. Germline CDR1 reads SGHRS; CDR2 reads YFSETQ. V shed 4 bases and J 6 bases; nucleotides not matched to a gene: 14. This CDR3 comprises 17 residues.